This T cell receptor (beta chain) was observed in a study of blood T cells in healthy people across ages. Isolation recovered at least 6 million PBMCs from every sample. A sample-barcoded 5' primer and a J-beta primer mix were used in a second PCR of roughly 6 to 11 cycles. TCRdb re-called the 5' RACE reads with MiXCR, one entry per CDR3 protein. Of around 280,000 distinct CDR3 sequences in the sample, 27% were seen once. Study results and caveats: Correlation between TCR beta diversity and naive T cell percentage was strong. Naive CD4+ cell counts and diversity both ran higher in long-lived than in aged donors.

This clonotype showed up just once. Its target is not known. The specimen was blood. This clonotype was obtained from a woman in her 70s in good health.

CDR3: CASSQEKGTGANVLTF. CDR3 coding DNA: TGCGCCAGCAGCCAAGAAAAAGGGACTGGGGCCAACGTCCTGACTTTC. The chain has TRBV4-3 and TRBJ2-6; D is undetermined. The CDR3 runs 16 residues. V was clipped by 0 bases and J by 2 bases, with 8 bases between them. Germline V CDR1 and CDR2: LGHNA, YSLEER.